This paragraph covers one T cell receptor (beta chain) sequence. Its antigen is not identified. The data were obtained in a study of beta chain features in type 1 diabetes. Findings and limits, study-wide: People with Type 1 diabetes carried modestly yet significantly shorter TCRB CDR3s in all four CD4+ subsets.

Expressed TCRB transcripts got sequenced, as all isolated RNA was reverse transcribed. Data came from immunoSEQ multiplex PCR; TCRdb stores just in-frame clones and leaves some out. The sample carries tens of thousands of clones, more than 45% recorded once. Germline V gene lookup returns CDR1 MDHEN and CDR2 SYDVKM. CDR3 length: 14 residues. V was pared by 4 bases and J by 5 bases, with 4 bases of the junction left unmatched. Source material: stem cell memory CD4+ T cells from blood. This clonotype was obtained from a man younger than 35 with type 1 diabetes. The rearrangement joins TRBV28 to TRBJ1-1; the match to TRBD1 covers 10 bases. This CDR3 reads CASSSWTGGTEAFF. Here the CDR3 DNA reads TGTGCCAGCAGTTCATGGACAGGGGGAACTGAAGCTTTCTTT.